The following is a T cell receptor (beta chain) sequence with its context. This specimen comes from a study of blood T cell repertoires in COVID-19. Across the study: Donors in the United States, Italy and Spain gave samples during acute or convalescent COVID-19.

Here immunoSEQ multiplex PCR was the method, and the copy in TCRdb shows in-frame clones only, minus some. The sample shows about 61,000 clones, approximately 91% of them seen only once. The CDR3 contains 14 residues. V lost 6 bases and J lost 4; bases outside the gene matches: 3. The germline CDR1 and CDR2 sequences are SNHLY and FYNNEI. The origin of this receptor is a woman in her forties or fifties with active or convalescent COVID-19. What was sequenced was peripheral blood. The V gene is TRBV2, the J gene TRBJ2-1; 10 bases match TRBD2. CDR3 protein: CASSGTSVYNEQFF. In DNA, the CDR3 is TGTGCCAGCAGCGGGACTAGCGTTTACAATGAGCAGTTCTTC.